The 25 T cell receptor beta chains reported below all come from one sample, sequenced in a study of blood T cell repertoires in COVID-19. Libraries were prepared by immunoSEQ multiplex PCR; TCRdb keeps only in-frame clonotypes and omits some of them. The sample carries about 230,000 clones, roughly 80% recorded once. The sequenced sample consisted of peripheral blood. The receptors were sampled from a woman older than 75 with acute or convalescent COVID-19.

This clone was observed a single time. The rearrangement links TRBV4-1 to TRBJ2-5; 7 bases are a match to TRBD2. The CDR3 runs to 15 residues. J gave up 6 bases and V 2 bases, and 9 bases lay outside the gene matches. Looked up from germline, CDR1 is MGHRA and CDR2 is YSYEKL. The CDR3 nucleotides are TGCGCCAGCAGCCAACTAGCGGCGGATCTGAAGACCCAGTACTTC. This gives the protein CASSQLAADLKTQYF.

The DNA for the CDR3 is TGTGCCAGCAGCACTGACAGGCTCTCTGGAAACACCATATATTTT. Translated: CASSTDRLSGNTIYF. This chain connects TRBV5-4 to TRBJ1-3; D may be TRBD1 (6 bases). CDR3 size: 15 residues. Germline assignment: CDR1 SGHNT and CDR2 YYREEE (reference sequence). V gave up 4 bases and J gave up 0 bases, with 11 bases separating them.

CDR3: CSVVEGQGAEAFF. The CDR3 DNA follows: TGCAGCGTTGTCGAGGGACAGGGGGCTGAAGCTTTCTTT. V is TRBV29-1 and J is TRBJ1-1; 11 bases map to TRBD1. The CDR3 runs 13 residues. V lost 4 bases and J lost 6; bases outside the gene matches: 4. Germline CDR1 and CDR2: SQVTM and ANQGSEA. Filled out from reference TRBV29-1 and TRBJ1-1, the complete variable domain reads SAVISQKPSRDICQRGTSLTIQCQVDSQVTMMFWYRQQPGQSLTLIATANQGSEATYESGFVIDKFPISRPNLTFSTLTVSNMSPEDSSIYLCSVVEGQGAEAFFGQGTRLTVV.

The genes are TRBV10-2 and TRBJ2-5, with TRBD2 matching over 13 bases. The CDR3 sequence is 15 residues long. Germline-derived CDR1 and CDR2 are WSHSY and SAAADI. The V and J ends lost 4 bases and 5 bases, in that order; junction bases with no gene match: 4. The CDR3: CASSGTSGGRETQYF. The CDR3 bases are TGCGCCAGCAGTGGGACTAGCGGGGGAAGGGAGACCCAGTACTTC.

V gene TRBV3-1 (or the pseudogene TRBV3-2) combines with J gene TRBJ2-3, with 10 bases lining up with TRBD1. Per germline, CDR1 LGHDT and CDR2 YNNKEL (reference sequence). Losses at the gene ends were 6 bases for V and 4 bases for J; bases not matched to a gene: 4. This CDR3 region has 14 residues. The CDR3, as DNA: TGTGCCAGCAGTCGACAGGGGGCCGCAGATACGCAGTATTTT. Amino acid sequence: CASSRQGAADTQYF.

The rearrangement uses TRBV7-6 and TRBJ2-7, with D perhaps matching TRBD1 (5 bases). This CDR3 contains 15 residues. V lost 1 base and J 3 bases, leaving 13 bases between the germline ends. Germline V gene data show CDR1 as SGHVS and CDR2 as FNYEAQ. The CDR3 sequence: CASSLGAQVNYEQYF. The CDR3 nucleotides are TGTGCCAGCAGCTTAGGTGCACAGGTAAACTACGAGCAGTACTTC.

This clone was detected a few times. V usage is TRBV28 and J usage is TRBJ1-2; tentatively, D is TRBD1 (6 bases). Trimming took 6 bases from V and 8 from J, leaving 25 bases between them. Per germline, CDR1 MDHEN and CDR2 SYDVKM. CDR3 length: 16 amino acids. The CDR3 DNA is TGTGCCAGCAGCGGTACAACAGGGACACCGTCTAGGGGCTACACCTTC. Residues: CASSGTTGTPSRGYTF.

Comments on this clone: An end of the junction differs from the germline gene, which may be a read error. J is TRBJ2-3 and V is TRBV6-2 or TRBV6-3, with 15 bases fitting TRBD2. CDR3 length: 11 residues. The V gene's germline CDR1 is MNHEY and CDR2 SVGEGT. CDR3 sequence reads: CASTPGLAGGF. The CDR3 DNA sequence: TGTGCCAGCACCCCGGGACTAGCGGGGGGTTTT.

CDR3 in amino acids: CASSPIAGDQETQYF. CDR3 sequence (DNA): TGTGCCAGCAGCCCGATAGCGGGAGACCAAGAGACCCAGTACTTC. The V and J genes are TRBV5-8 and TRBJ2-5; 9 bases match TRBD2. V trimming: 4 bases; J trimming: 0 bases; junction bases outside the gene matches: 4. This CDR3 is 15 amino acids long. The germline V gene encodes CDR1 SGHTS and CDR2 YDEGEE.

The J gene is TRBJ2-1, the V gene TRBV7-3, with 7 bases matching TRBD2. The CDR3 is 16 residues long. Germline V gives CDR1 SGHTA, CDR2 FQGTGA. The ends lost 3 bases at V and 2 bases at J; junction bases unmatched: 7. CDR3 sequence reads: CASSLKSGEPYNEQFF. In DNA form, the CDR3 reads TGTGCCAGCAGCTTGAAGAGCGGGGAGCCCTACAATGAGCAGTTCTTC.

The chain has TRBV6-1 and TRBJ2-7, with D possibly matching TRBD2 (5 bases). Germline loops: CDR1 MNHNS, CDR2 SASEGT. The length of the CDR3 is 13 residues. The V and J ends lost 1 base and 3 bases respectively, with 7 bases between them. Here the CDR3 DNA reads TGTGCCAGCAGTGAAGGAGGGTACTACGAGCAGTACTTC. Translating gives CASSEGGYYEQYF.

The CDR3 is CASSRPGGIGEQYF. The DNA for the CDR3 is TGTGCCAGCAGCCGTCCCGGGGGGATAGGGGAGCAGTACTTC. The V call is TRBV12-1, the J call TRBJ2-7; the table's TRBD2 call for D was not verified on the DNA. TRBV12-1 is an annotated pseudogene. This CDR3 has 14 amino acids.

The rearrangement joins TRBV7-3 to TRBJ2-5, with no clear D. Germline lookup yields CDR1 SGHTA and CDR2 FQGTGA. V dropped 4 bases and J dropped 5 bases, with 5 bases sitting between them. The CDR3 is made up of 11 amino acids. The CDR3 DNA sequence: TGTGCCAGCAGCTCCGGGGAGACCCAGTACTTC. It translates to CASSSGETQYF.

The chain carries TRBV2 and TRBJ2-6; D uncertain. V was clipped by 5 bases and J by 0 bases, with 11 bases between them. The V gene's germline CDR1 is SNHLY and CDR2 FYNNEI. The CDR3 contains 16 residues. CDR3 loop: CASSRNSGSGANVLTF. The CDR3 region has the DNA TGTGCCAGCAGTAGAAATTCAGGCTCTGGGGCCAACGTCCTGACTTTC.

This clone has a single count. Here the CDR3 reads CASSETGTGVFVNTEAFF. The CDR3 DNA is TGCGCCAGCAGCGAAACCGGGACAGGGGTGTTCGTGAACACTGAAGCTTTCTTT. The chain recombines TRBV5-1 with TRBJ1-1, with 10 bases aligning to TRBD1. With V trimmed by 4 bases and J by 0 bases, 12 bases remained unmatched. This CDR3 region has 18 residues. Germline V gene lookup returns CDR1 SGHRS and CDR2 YFSETQ.

The chain joins TRBV6-5 to TRBJ2-7; D is possibly TRBD2 (5 bases). Looked up from germline, CDR1 is MNHEY and CDR2 is SVGAGI. The CDR3 consists of 14 residues. Trimming shortened V by 8 bases and J by 5 bases, and 19 bases separated the two germline ends. CDR3 in amino acids: CASPEKEGSNEQYF. DNA for the CDR3: TGTGCCAGCCCCGAGAAAGAGGGCAGCAACGAGCAGTACTTC.

The rearrangement uses TRBV29-1 and TRBJ2-1; the D gene is possibly TRBD2 (7 bases). This CDR3 is 13 amino acids long. The V end lost 6 bases, the J end lost 13 bases, and 22 bases lay between the germline ends. The germline CDR1 and CDR2 sequences are SQVTM and ANQGSEA. The CDR3 nucleotides are TGCAGCGTAGGGCAGGGAGGGGGAAACCCCCAGTTCTTC. Its protein is CSVGQGGGNPQFF.

In its sample, this clone was seen once. This chain connects TRBV28 to TRBJ1-1; D remains unclear. CDR1 and CDR2 (germline): MDHEN, SYDVKM. The CDR3 is 13 residues long. Trimming removed 3 bases from V and 10 bases from J, with 15 bases in between. CDR3 DNA: TGTGCCAGCAGTTTTCTCCGGGGTGAGGCAGCTTTCTTT. Its protein is CASSFLRGEAAFF. Full variable domain (outside the CDR3, taken from reference TRBV28 and TRBJ1-1): DVKVTQSSRYLVKRTGEKVFLECVQDMDHENMFWYRQDPGLGLRLIYFSYDVKMKEKGDIPEGYSVSREKKERFSLILESASTNQTSMYLCASSFLRGEAAFFGQGTRLTVV.

This rearrangement joins TRBV27 to TRBJ1-2; perhaps TRBD1 as D (5 bases). The CDR3 is 13 residues long. Germline lookup yields CDR1 MNHEY and CDR2 SMNVEV (reference sequence). The V end was cut by 0 bases, the J end by 6 bases, with 8 bases between. The CDR3 sequence is CASSLSGGHGYTF. CDR3 coding DNA: TGTGCCAGCAGTTTATCGGGGGGACATGGCTACACCTTC.

V and J are TRBV7-2 and TRBJ2-1; 14 positions match TRBD2. With 5 bases clipped from V and 10 bases from J, the junction kept 7 bases outside the gene matches. The germline V gene has CDR1 SGHTA and CDR2 FQGNSA. The CDR3 is made up of 15 amino acids. CDR3 bases: TGTGCCAGCAGCCCGGGACTAGCGGGGGTAGGGGAGCAGTTCTTC. Residues: CASSPGLAGVGEQFF. The full variable domain, its missing parts supplied by reference TRBV7-2 and TRBJ2-1, is GAGVSQSPSNKVTEKGKDVELRCDPISGHTALYWYRQSLGQGLEFLIYFQGNSAPDKSGLPSDRFSAERTGGSVSTLTIQRTQQEDSAVYLCASSPGLAGVGEQFFGPGTRLTVL.

This rearrangement joins TRBV5-4 to TRBJ2-7; D possibly corresponds to TRBD2 (7 bases). Per germline, CDR1 SGHNT and CDR2 YYREEE (reference sequence). Trimming left V 4 bases short and J 12 bases short, with 26 bases between. The CDR3 contains 15 residues. Written as DNA, the CDR3 is TGTGCCAGCAGCAGGGGGGGGACGGAACTTGGAGAACTGTACTTC. This gives the protein CASSRGGTELGELYF.

This clone was counted once. V and J are TRBV7-9 and TRBJ2-3; 7 bases agree with TRBD1. CDR1 SEHNR and CDR2 FQNEAQ come from the germline V gene (reference sequence). The CDR3 loop spans 14 amino acids. With 9 bases clipped from V and 1 base from J, the junction kept 7 bases outside the gene matches. CDR3 nucleotides: TGTGCCAGTATTAGGGGGCGCGGCACAGATACGCAGTATTTT. Amino acids: CASIRGRGTDTQYF.

The chain uses TRBV2 and TRBJ2-3, with TRBD2 matching over 7 bases. Germline V CDR1 and CDR2: SNHLY, FYNNEI. The CDR3 spans 16 residues. Trimming cost V 6 bases and J 3 bases; bases outside gene matches: 12. The chain's CDR3 is CASSPFGGRGTDTQYF. In DNA, the CDR3 is TGTGCCAGCAGCCCGTTTGGCGGGAGAGGGACAGATACGCAGTATTTT.

This chain uses TRBV9 with TRBJ2-2, with a tentative D call TRBD2 (5 bases). Germline V gene lookup returns CDR1 SGDLS and CDR2 YYNGEE. V lost 0 bases and J 4 bases, leaving 13 bases between the germline ends. CDR3 length: 16 amino acids. This chain's CDR3 is CASSVGGLTTTGELFF. CDR3 DNA sequence: TGTGCCAGCAGCGTAGGAGGGCTCACTACCACCGGGGAGCTGTTTTTT.

This clone showed up just once. The chain recombines TRBV19 with TRBJ1-6, with TRBD1 identical over 9 bases. The junction had 13 bases not matched to a gene; V was cut back by 9 bases and J by 4 bases. The germline CDR1 and CDR2 sequences are LNHDA and SQIVND (reference sequence). This CDR3 contains 17 residues. This CDR3 reads CARLLLGQGWYNSPLHF. The CDR3 DNA reads as TGTGCCAGGCTACTTTTGGGACAGGGCTGGTATAATTCACCCCTCCACTTT.